These 20 T cell receptor beta chains were sequenced from one sample in a study of shared clonotypes between healthy human individuals. TCRdb's copy holds only in-frame clones and misses some; the assay was immunoSEQ multiplex PCR. The sample shows some 1.5 million clones, 95% to 99% of them seen only once. Sequenced material: naive CD4+ T cells sorted from blood. Regarding subset: CD45RA+ positively selected. All receptors derive from a man in his thirties or forties in good health.

For this clone: The same CDR3 also results from other DNA sequences found in this sample. CDR3 sequence (DNA): TGCGCCAGCAGCCAAGACAGGGCCACAGATACGCAGTATTTT. It codes for CASSQDRATDTQYF. J is TRBJ2-3 and V is TRBV4-3; D may be TRBD1 (5 bases). Trimming stripped 0 bases from V and 2 bases from J, with 6 bases between. This CDR3 is 14 amino acids long. Germline V gives CDR1 LGHNA, CDR2 YSLEER.

The chain has TRBV19 and TRBJ2-7; D uncertain. Trimming removed 6 bases at V and 1 base at J, with 13 bases between. Germline CDR1 reads LNHDA; CDR2 reads SQIVND (reference sequence). The CDR3 consists of 14 residues. CDR3 in DNA: TGTGCCAGTAGCTTGGACCCCAGGTCCTACGAGCAGTACTTC. Residues: CASSLDPRSYEQYF. The full variable domain, its missing parts supplied by reference TRBV19 and TRBJ2-7, is DGGITQSPKYLFRKEGQNVTLSCEQNLNHDAMYWYRQDPGQGLRLIYYSQIVNDFQKGDIAEGYSVSREKKESFPLTVTSAQKNPTAFYLCASSLDPRSYEQYFGPGTRLTVT.

This chain joins TRBV25-1 and TRBJ1-2; D remains unclear. This CDR3 region has 13 residues. Germline V CDR1 and CDR2: MGHDK, SYGVNS. The V and J ends lost 2 bases and 2 bases respectively, with 6 bases between them. CDR3 in DNA: TGTGCCAGCAGTGAAATAGGGAACTATGGCTACACCTTC. Its protein is CASSEIGNYGYTF.

The chain's CDR3 is CASSLVGGMDQPQHF. The CDR3 DNA reads TGCGCCAGCAGCTTGGTTGGAGGAATGGATCAGCCCCAGCATTTT. The V gene is TRBV5-1, the J gene TRBJ1-5, with unresolved D. The CDR3 sequence is 15 residues long. V gave up 0 bases and J gave up 5 bases, with 12 bases separating them. Germline CDR1 SGHRS, CDR2 YFSETQ.

V is TRBV19 and J is TRBJ2-5, with 9 bases identical to TRBD2. V shed 4 bases and J 0 bases; nucleotides not matched to a gene: 0. This CDR3 is 14 amino acids long. The germline gives CDR1 LNHDA, CDR2 SQIVND (reference sequence). CDR3 bases: TGTGCCAGTAGTAGACTAGCGGACCAAGAGACCCAGTACTTC. It translates to CASSRLADQETQYF.

This clone was seen once. This sequence joins TRBV5-4 and TRBJ2-7; no firm D call. The CDR3 sequence is 13 residues long. Per germline, CDR1 SGHNT and CDR2 YYREEE (reference sequence). V was shortened by 1 base and J by 3 bases, with 8 bases between the two germline ends. The CDR3 is CASSLYGNYEQYF. The CDR3 nucleotides are TGTGCCAGCAGCTTGTACGGCAACTACGAGCAGTACTTC.

This clone was detected only once. The chain combines TRBV2 with TRBJ2-2; D uncertain. There are 15 residues in the CDR3. CDR1 and CDR2 from the germline V gene are SNHLY and FYNNEI. The V gene lost 4 bases and the J gene lost 5 bases, with 14 bases spanning the gap. The CDR3 loop reads CASSAQEIWTGELFF. The CDR3 DNA is TGTGCCAGCAGTGCGCAGGAGATTTGGACCGGGGAGCTGTTTTTT.

The V gene is TRBV28, the J gene TRBJ2-3; 7 bases map to TRBD2. Unmatched junction bases numbered 9, after V lost 8 bases and J lost 1 base. The germline gives CDR1 MDHEN, CDR2 SYDVKM. CDR3 length: 15 residues. CDR3 residues: CASRGSGIGTDTQYF. In DNA form, the CDR3 reads TGTGCCAGCCGGGGGAGCGGGATCGGCACAGATACGCAGTATTTT.

This sequence joins TRBV28 and TRBJ2-3; a weak D match, TRBD2 (6 bases). The V end lost 6 bases, the J end lost 2 bases, and 9 bases lay between the germline ends. CDR1 and CDR2 from the germline V gene are MDHEN and SYDVKM. There are 13 residues in the CDR3. CDR3 DNA sequence: TGTGCCAGCAGAGGCGGGATCACAGATACGCAGTATTTT. Protein sequence: CASRGGITDTQYF.

With respect to this clone: The same CDR3 also results from other DNA sequences found in this sample. The chain recombines TRBV2 with TRBJ2-2; 10 bases agree with TRBD2. V was clipped by 8 bases and J by 1 base; unmatched bases: 4. CDR1 SNHLY and CDR2 FYNNEI come from the germline V gene. The CDR3 contains 15 residues. The CDR3 bases are TGTGCCAGCCGAAGGACTAGCGGGAACACCGGGGAGCTGTTTTTT. The encoded protein is CASRRTSGNTGELFF.

V gene TRBV10-3 combines with J gene TRBJ1-1, with TRBD1 identical over 8 bases. Looked up from germline, CDR1 is ENHRY and CDR2 is SYGVKD. The CDR3 covers 14 residues. V shed 5 bases, J shed 5 bases, and the junction held 7 bases outside the gene matches. The CDR3 DNA reads TGTGCCATCAGTTTACAGGGGGGTGGGACTGAAGCTTTCTTT. Amino acids: CAISLQGGGTEAFF.

This rearrangement joins TRBV11-2 to TRBJ2-1; 10 positions match TRBD2. With V trimmed by 5 bases and J by 8 bases, 12 bases remained unmatched. Germline CDR1 SGHAT, CDR2 FQNNGV. This CDR3 comprises 16 residues. Here the CDR3 reads CASSAPGSGRVHEQFF. The CDR3 DNA is TGTGCCAGCAGCGCCCCCGGCAGCGGGAGGGTTCATGAGCAGTTCTTC.

V is TRBV5-4 and J is TRBJ2-7, with 11 bases fitting TRBD1. The germline V gene encodes CDR1 SGHNT and CDR2 YYREEE (reference sequence). V shed 4 bases and J 2 bases; nucleotides not matched to a gene: 8. The CDR3 sequence is 16 residues long. CDR3 region: CASSPLGTGGPYEQYF. CDR3 sequence (DNA): TGTGCCAGCAGCCCCCTCGGGACAGGGGGTCCCTACGAGCAGTACTTC. Filled out from reference TRBV5-4 and TRBJ2-7, the complete variable domain reads ETGVTQSPTHLIKTRGQQVTLRCSSQSGHNTVSWYQQALGQGPQFIFQYYREEENGRGNFPPRFSGLQFPNYSSELNVNALELDDSALYLCASSPLGTGGPYEQYFGPGTRLTVT.

The chain couples TRBV20-1 to TRBJ1-2; 7 bases match TRBD1. Germline assignment: CDR1 DFQATT and CDR2 SNEGSKA (reference sequence). This CDR3 contains 11 residues. V was pared by 6 bases and J by 8 bases, with 6 bases of the junction left unmatched. CDR3 in DNA: TGCAGTGCGTCGACAGGGAAAGGCTACACCTTC. It yields the protein CSASTGKGYTF.

V and J are TRBV5-1 and TRBJ1-1, with D hard to call. The V gene lost 0 bases and the J gene lost 6 bases, with 9 bases spanning the gap. The CDR3 is made up of 13 amino acids. CDR1 is SGHRS and CDR2 is YFSETQ in the germline V gene. The CDR3 coding sequence is TGCGCCAGCAGCTTGGCTGGATTCGCTGAAGCTTTCTTT. Protein product: CASSLAGFAEAFF.

A note on this clone: Other DNA sequences within the sample encode an identical CDR3. The rearrangement links TRBV4-3 to TRBJ2-3; D gene ambiguous. The CDR3 consists of 14 residues. With 0 bases removed from V and 1 base from J, the gap between germline ends came to 5 bases. Germline CDR1 LGHNA, CDR2 YSLEER. Here the CDR3 reads CASSQDHGTDTQYF. The CDR3 DNA sequence: TGCGCCAGCAGCCAAGATCACGGCACAGATACGCAGTATTTT.

The chain joins TRBV7-8 to TRBJ2-3; a weak D match, TRBD2 (5 bases). V lost 2 bases and J lost 7, with 13 bases in between. There are 14 residues in the CDR3. CDR1 and CDR2 from the germline V gene are SGHVS and FQNEAQ. CDR3 region: CASSLRAGDHTQYF. The CDR3 DNA reads TGTGCCAGCAGCTTACGGGCGGGCGATCATACGCAGTATTTT.

The chain employs TRBV7-9 and TRBJ2-2; D may be TRBD2 (5 bases). This CDR3 is 17 amino acids long. The V end lost 6 bases, the J end lost 1 base, and 18 bases lay between the germline ends. Germline V gene lookup returns CDR1 SEHNR and CDR2 FQNEAQ (reference sequence). CDR3 sequence: CASRRIPRGLNTGELFF. CDR3 coding DNA: TGTGCCAGCAGGCGTATCCCGAGAGGGCTGAACACCGGGGAGCTGTTTTTT.

The rearrangement joins TRBV11-3 to TRBJ2-1, with D possibly matching TRBD1 (6 bases). Trimming stripped 2 bases from V and 0 bases from J, with 11 bases between. CDR1 and CDR2 from the germline V gene are SGHNT and YENEEA. This CDR3 has 16 residues. CDR3 protein: CASSLIGTSSYNEQFF. CDR3 nucleotide sequence: TGTGCCAGCAGCTTAATAGGGACAAGCTCCTACAATGAGCAGTTCTTC.

The rearrangement uses TRBV4-3 and TRBJ1-1, with D hard to call. This CDR3 is built from 13 residues. CDR1 and CDR2 from the germline V gene are LGHNA and YSLEER. The ends were cut back, 3 bases at V and 4 bases at J, with 9 bases in the middle. The CDR3: CASSHKKGTEAFF. DNA for the CDR3: TGCGCCAGCAGCCACAAAAAGGGCACTGAAGCTTTCTTT.